A single sample is the source of the 27 T cell receptor beta chains below, sequenced in a study of graft-versus-host responses after intestinal transplantation. Produced via immunoSEQ multiplex PCR; TCRdb's table is partial and in-frame only. This sample carries about 66,000 clones, about nine tenths of them seen once, and the ten largest clones take roughly 1.3%. No antigen is known for these receptors. The material was unstimulated CD8+ T cells sorted from spleen or lymph node cells, obtained before intestinal transplant. All receptors come from a human donor who received an intestinal transplant.

The CDR3 coding sequence is TGTGCCAGCAGTTCCCGACAGGGCTACGAGCAGTACTTC. This translates into CASSSRQGYEQYF. The chain uses TRBV27 and TRBJ2-7; 7 nucleotides line up with TRBD1. Germline values: CDR1 MNHEY, CDR2 SMNVEV (reference sequence). This CDR3 spans 13 amino acids. V gave up 4 bases and J gave up 3 bases; unmatched junction bases: 3.

The chain recombines TRBV9 with TRBJ1-5; TRBD1 matches at 9 bases. Per germline, CDR1 SGDLS and CDR2 YYNGEE. This CDR3 is 15 amino acids long. With 4 bases clipped from V and 6 bases from J, the junction kept 8 bases outside the gene matches. The CDR3 DNA follows: TGTGCCAGCAGCCCCAGGGACAGGGACGGTCAGCCCCAGCATTTT. Protein product: CASSPRDRDGQPQHF.

The genes are TRBV10-1 and TRBJ2-1; D might be TRBD2 (5 bases). Germline V gene lookup returns CDR1 WNHNN and CDR2 SYGVQD (reference sequence). The CDR3 length is 13 residues. V was trimmed by 6 bases and J by 5 bases, leaving 11 bases between them. The CDR3 here is CASSTGINNEQFF. The CDR3 region has the DNA TGCGCCAGCAGCACCGGGATAAACAATGAGCAGTTCTTC.

For this clone: Other nucleotide sequences in the sample specify the same CDR3. The genes are TRBV4-1 and TRBJ2-7, with D unresolved. Trimming pared 1 base from V and 1 base from J, leaving 5 bases between. The CDR3 runs 13 residues. Germline CDR1 reads MGHRA; CDR2 reads YSYEKL. CDR3 protein: CASSQGASYEQYF. The CDR3 coding sequence is TGCGCCAGCAGCCAAGGGGCTTCCTACGAGCAGTACTTC.

The chain joins TRBV6-1 to TRBJ2-7; 8 bases align to TRBD2. The CDR3 is made up of 15 amino acids. CDR1 and CDR2 from the germline V gene are MNHNS and SASEGT. The J segment lost 3 bases and the V segment lost 0 bases, leaving 4 bases of the junction unmatched. Here the CDR3 reads CASSEARGGIYEQYF. The CDR3 nucleotides are TGTGCCAGCAGTGAAGCGCGCGGGGGGATCTACGAGCAGTACTTC.

With regard to this clone: The junction departs from the called germline gene at one end, perhaps through a read error. V and J are TRBV27 and TRBJ2-1; TRBD2 matches at 14 bases. The V gene's germline CDR1 is MNHEY and CDR2 SMNVEV (reference sequence). This CDR3 is 14 amino acids long. This chain's CDR3 is CASSSGLAGVRRVF. For the CDR3, the DNA is TGTGCCAGCAGTTCGGGACTAGCGGGGGTCCGCAGGGTCTTC.

The chain combines TRBV6-1 with TRBJ1-1; D unresolved. This CDR3 is 13 amino acids long. The V and J ends lost 1 base and 7 bases respectively, with 10 bases between them. From germline, CDR1 is MNHNS and CDR2 SASEGT. CDR3 residues: CASSEGSSGEAFF. CDR3 DNA: TGTGCCAGCAGTGAAGGGAGCAGTGGTGAAGCTTTCTTT.

V gene TRBV19 combines with J gene TRBJ1-5; no clear D. Germline lookup yields CDR1 LNHDA and CDR2 SQIVND (reference sequence). CDR3 length: 14 residues. Between the trimmed V and J ends, which lost 4 bases and 0 bases, there was a span of 7 bases. For the CDR3, the DNA is TGTGCCAGTAGTAACTCCTATAGCAATCAGCCCCAGCATTTT. Translating it yields CASSNSYSNQPQHF.

The chain recombines TRBV6-4 with TRBJ2-3, with 12 bases fitting TRBD2. This CDR3 has 14 amino acids. The germline V gene has CDR1 MRHNA and CDR2 SNTAGT. V shed 4 bases and J 4 bases; nucleotides not matched to a gene: 0. The CDR3 DNA reads TGTGCCAGCAGTGGACTAGCGGGGGCAGATACGCAGTATTTT. This encodes CASSGLAGADTQYF.

This chain connects TRBV30 to TRBJ1-5; 9 bases fit TRBD1. The germline CDR1 and CDR2 sequences are GTSNPN and SVGIG (reference sequence). V lost 2 bases and J lost 2; bases outside the gene matches: 10. The CDR3 has 17 residues. The CDR3 loop is CAWSHQQGAEGNQPQHF. The CDR3 nucleotides read TGTGCCTGGAGTCATCAACAGGGGGCGGAGGGCAATCAGCCCCAGCATTTT. Full variable domain (rest looked up from reference TRBV30 and TRBJ1-5): SQTIHQWPATLVQPVGSPLSLECTVEGTSNPNLYWYRQAAGRGLQLLFYSVGIGQISSEVPQNLSASRPQDRQFILSSKKLLLSDSGFYLCAWSHQQGAEGNQPQHFGDGTRLSIL.

V gene TRBV5-6 combines with J gene TRBJ2-5; TRBD2 is a possible D gene (7 bases). Germline assignment: CDR1 SGHDT and CDR2 YYEEEE. Deletions cut 3 bases from V and 9 bases from J, with 21 bases between. The CDR3 has 15 residues. The CDR3 sequence: CASSSPGGPKWAQYF. Here the CDR3 DNA reads TGTGCCAGCAGCTCCCCGGGGGGCCCCAAGTGGGCCCAGTACTTC.

This chain joins TRBV19 and TRBJ2-7; 8 nucleotides line up with TRBD1. The V segment lost 6 bases and the J segment 3 bases; nucleotides outside the gene matches: 10. The CDR3 is made up of 15 amino acids. Germline CDR1 and CDR2: LNHDA and SQIVND (reference sequence). CDR3 sequence: CASRTDQGAGYEQYF. CDR3 nucleotide sequence: TGTGCCAGTAGAACAGATCAGGGGGCCGGCTACGAGCAGTACTTC.

The chain links TRBV7-9 to TRBJ2-1, with 9 bases aligning to TRBD2. V shed 2 bases, J shed 6 bases, and the junction held 11 bases outside the gene matches. Germline CDR1 reads SEHNR; CDR2 reads FQNEAQ (reference sequence). CDR3 length: 17 amino acids. The CDR3 sequence: CASSLPGGGGAGNEQFF. The DNA of the CDR3 is TGTGCCAGCAGCTTACCCGGTGGCGGGGGGGCCGGCAATGAGCAGTTCTTC.

This clone occurred once. The rearrangement joins TRBV4-2 to TRBJ1-1; weak D call: TRBD1 (5 bases). The CDR3 runs 16 residues. V lost 2 bases and J 2 bases, leaving 15 bases between the germline ends. CDR1 LGHNA and CDR2 YNFKEQ come from the germline V gene. The CDR3 sequence is CASSQPAGDPNTEAFF. In DNA form, the CDR3 reads TGTGCCAGCAGCCAACCCGCGGGGGACCCCAACACTGAAGCTTTCTTT.

The CDR3 spells CASSVEGTLGPVDTQYF. The CDR3 DNA follows: TGTGCCAGCAGCGTAGAGGGGACATTGGGCCCCGTAGATACGCAGTATTTT. The chain is built from TRBV9 and TRBJ2-3; D is perhaps TRBD1 (6 bases). This CDR3 has 17 amino acids. Germline V gives CDR1 SGDLS, CDR2 YYNGEE. The V end lost 0 bases, the J end lost 5 bases, and 19 bases lay between the germline ends.

The chain is built from TRBV9 and TRBJ2-5; weak D call: TRBD2 (6 bases). Deletions cut 0 bases from V and 3 bases from J, with 12 bases between. The CDR3 spans 15 residues. Germline CDR1 and CDR2: SGDLS and YYNGEE. This CDR3 reads CASSVDFRREETQYF. The CDR3 coding sequence is TGTGCCAGCAGCGTAGACTTTAGGAGGGAAGAGACCCAGTACTTC.

The chain carries TRBV7-3 and TRBJ2-1, with TRBD2 identical over 7 bases. V lost 9 bases and J lost 5; bases outside the gene matches: 4. The CDR3 runs 12 residues. Germline loops: CDR1 SGHTA, CDR2 FQGTGA. The CDR3 region has the DNA TGTGCCAGTGGGGGGGAGAACAATGAGCAGTTCTTC. Protein sequence: CASGGENNEQFF. Drawing the rest from reference TRBV7-3 and TRBJ2-1, the complete variable domain is GAGVSQTPSNKVTEKGKYVELRCDPISGHTALYWYRQSLGQGPEFLIYFQGTGAADDSGLPNDRFFAVRPEGSVSTLKIQRTERGDSAVYLCASGGENNEQFFGPGTRLTVL.

By share of the sample, this clone is medium-sized. The V call is TRBV28, the J call TRBJ1-2; D unclear. The germline V gene has CDR1 MDHEN and CDR2 SYDVKM. The CDR3 is 11 residues long. The V end lost 8 bases, the J end lost 4 bases, and 8 bases lay between the germline ends. Written as DNA, the CDR3 is TGTGCCAGCGAGGAAGCCTATGGCTACACCTTC. Translated: CASEEAYGYTF.

This clone was observed a single time. This rearrangement joins TRBV27 to TRBJ1-5; weak D call: TRBD1 (6 bases). Germline loops: CDR1 MNHEY, CDR2 SMNVEV (reference sequence). Trimming removed 6 bases at V and 7 bases at J, with 13 bases between. The CDR3 has 13 amino acids. In DNA form, the CDR3 reads TGTGCCAGCAGCAACAGGGTAGGCCAGCCCCAGCATTTT. Protein product: CASSNRVGQPQHF.

The genes are TRBV2 and TRBJ2-3; TRBD2 aligns across 10 bases. The CDR3 totals 17 residues. Germline V lookup: CDR1 SNHLY, CDR2 FYNNEI. V was pared by 3 bases and J by 2 bases, with 8 bases of the junction left unmatched. The CDR3 here is CASSEERGGPITDTQYF. CDR3 DNA: TGTGCCAGCAGTGAGGAGCGGGGGGGCCCGATCACAGATACGCAGTATTTT.

The chain carries TRBV7-2 and TRBJ2-7; TRBD2 matches 11 bases. CDR3 length: 14 residues. The germline V gene has CDR1 SGHTA and CDR2 FQGNSA. V shed 4 bases and J 4 bases; nucleotides not matched to a gene: 3. The CDR3 coding sequence is TGTGCCAGCAGCTCTAGCGGGGGGTGGTACGAGCAGTACTTC. It yields the protein CASSSSGGWYEQYF.

CDR3 nucleotide sequence: TGCGCCAGCAGAGGACACCTTAATGAAAAACTGTTTTTT. It encodes CASRGHLNEKLFF. J is TRBJ1-4 and V is TRBV10-2; D perhaps matches TRBD1 (5 bases). The germline V gene encodes CDR1 WSHSY and CDR2 SAAADI. The CDR3 totals 13 residues. V was cut by 6 bases and J by 4 bases, with 9 bases left in between.

This clone was counted once. V and J are TRBV2 and TRBJ2-7, with TRBD1 identical over 9 bases. The J segment lost 6 bases and the V segment lost 1 base, leaving 13 bases of the junction unmatched. The CDR3 is 17 residues long. Germline V lookup: CDR1 SNHLY, CDR2 FYNNEI. This chain's CDR3 is CASSEDGGTGFMFEQYF. CDR3 nucleotide sequence: TGTGCCAGCAGTGAAGACGGGGGGACAGGGTTTATGTTCGAGCAGTACTTC. Complete variable domain (other parts from reference TRBV2 and TRBJ2-7): EPEVTQTPSHQVTQMGQEVILRCVPISNHLYFYWYRQILGQKVEFLVSFYNNEISEKSEIFDDQFSVERPDGSNFTLKIRSTKLEDSAMYFCASSEDGGTGFMFEQYFGPGTRLTVT.

The J gene is TRBJ1-1, the V gene TRBV5-4; D gene unclear. Germline assignment: CDR1 SGHNT and CDR2 YYREEE (reference sequence). V was pared by 4 bases and J by 1 base, with 11 bases between. The length of the CDR3 is 14 residues. CDR3 residues: CASSVVAENTEAFF. Written as DNA, the CDR3 is TGTGCCAGCAGCGTTGTGGCGGAGAACACTGAAGCTTTCTTT.

This chain uses TRBV9 with TRBJ1-6; D is unclear. This CDR3 has 14 amino acids. Trimming pared 3 bases from V and 6 bases from J, leaving 10 bases between. Germline V lookup: CDR1 SGDLS, CDR2 YYNGEE. For the CDR3, the DNA is TGTGCCAGCAGCGGCGGGGAAAGTAATTCACCCCTCCACTTT. Translation: CASSGGESNSPLHF.

For this clone: The junction and the germline gene differ at one end; a read error may be behind it. The V and J genes are TRBV18 and TRBJ2-7; 7 bases line up with TRBD2. Germline CDR1 KGHSH, CDR2 LQKENI. The length of the CDR3 is 17 residues. The CDR3 DNA follows: TGTGTCAGCTCACCGGGGAGCGGGGAGTATCTACCCTACGAGCAGTACTTC. As protein: CVSSPGSGEYLPYEQYF. Full variable domain (rest looked up from reference TRBV18 and TRBJ2-7): NAGVMQNPRHLVRRRGQEARLRCSPMKGHSHVYWYRQLPEEGLKFMVYLQKENIIDESGMPKERFSAEFPKEGPSILRIQQVVRGDSAAYFCVSSPGSGEYLPYEQYFGPGTRLTVT.

The chain couples TRBV7-3 to TRBJ2-1, with D possibly being TRBD1 (5 bases). This CDR3 has 16 amino acids. V was trimmed by 5 bases and J by 3 bases, leaving 17 bases between them. Germline V gene lookup returns CDR1 SGHTA and CDR2 FQGTGA. CDR3 in DNA: TGTGCCAGCAGCCCACACCGACAGATGAACTACAATGAGCAGTTCTTC. Translation: CASSPHRQMNYNEQFF.